The rows below give T cell receptor beta chains drawn from one sample of a study of tumor-infiltrating lymphocytes in localized non-small cell lung cancer. Sequenced by immunoSEQ multiplex PCR; TCRdb stores in-frame clones only, minus some. The data contain 9,500 to 13,000 clones, around 76% of them seen just once; the ten biggest clones take up 19%. Sequencing used uninvolved lung tissue not adjacent to the tumor. These receptors all come from a human donor with non-small cell lung cancer. Each CDR3 is given with its conserved first and last residue. A D gene is named only where the DNA matches it firmly. Size is stated for part of the rows, as once, few or many counts, or as a class when the clone is expanded.

clone size	V gene	D gene	J gene	CDR3 DNA	CDR3 protein
.	TRBV5-6	.	TRBJ2-7	TGTGCCAGCAGCGGGTTGGGGCGTTCGGGCGAGCAGTACTTC	CASSGLGRSGEQYF
.	TRBV7-2	TRBD1	TRBJ1-6	TGTGCCAGCAGCCCGAGCCAGAACTTCGACAGGGTCAATTCACCCCTCCACTTT	CASSPSQNFDRVNSPLHF
few	TRBV27	.	TRBJ2-7	TGTGCCAGCAGTTTGCAGGGAAGACACGAGCAGTACTTC	CASSLQGRHEQYF
.	TRBV28	.	TRBJ1-1	TGTGCCAGCAGTCCTGCTCTGGGACAGAACACTGAAGCTTTCTTT	CASSPALGQNTEAFF
.	TRBV7-2	TRBD2	TRBJ2-1	TGTGCCAGCAGCTTAGCCGGGACTAGCGGGAATATGTTCTTC	CASSLAGTSGNMFF
.	TRBV28	TRBD1	TRBJ1-2	TGTGCCAGCAGTCCAGCAGGGGGTTACTATGGCTACACCTTC	CASSPAGGYYGYTF
.	TRBV7-2	TRBD1	TRBJ1-2	TGTGCCAGCAGCCTCGGACAGGGCTCTTCCTACACCTTC	CASSLGQGSSYTF
.	TRBV6-1	.	TRBJ1-5	TGTGCCAGCTTCCAAATGGGTAGCAATCAGCCCCAGCATTTT	CASFQMGSNQPQHF
.	TRBV11-3	.	TRBJ2-2	TGTGCCAGCAGCTTAGTAACACAGGGCGCCGGGGAGCTGTTTTTT	CASSLVTQGAGELFF
.	TRBV27	.	TRBJ2-3	TGTGCCAGCAGTTTCTGGTCTAGCACAGATACGCAGTATTTT	CASSFWSSTDTQYF
.	TRBV19	.	TRBJ2-7	TGTGCCAGTAGTCGGGAGAGCCCCTACGAGCAGTACTTC	CASSRESPYEQYF
large	TRBV28	TRBD1	TRBJ2-5	TGTGCCAGCAGTTTACCCACAGGGGATGTAGAGACCCAGTACTTC	CASSLPTGDVETQYF
once	TRBV4-2	.	TRBJ1-1	TGTGCCAGCAGCCAAGGCAGAGGGGAGAACACTGAAGCTTTCTTT	CASSQGRGENTEAFF
.	TRBV29-1	TRBD1	TRBJ1-1	TGCAGCGTTGATTCTACCGGGACAGGCCTTGAAGCTTTCTTT	CSVDSTGTGLEAFF
once	TRBV6-5	.	TRBJ2-3	TGTGCCAGCAGGGTACAGGGCGCAGATACGCAGTATTTT	CASRVQGADTQYF
.	TRBV7-8	TRBD1	TRBJ2-7	TGTGCCAGCAGCTCCCGGACAGGGGGCTACGAGCAGTACTTC	CASSSRTGGYEQYF
.	TRBV29-1	.	TRBJ1-1	TGCAGCGTCACCTGGGGTTTGGGAGGGGCTGAAGCTTTCTTT	CSVTWGLGGAEAFF
.	TRBV28	TRBD1	TRBJ1-5	TGTGCCAGCAGTTGGACAGGGGGTTTTGGCAATCAGCCCCAGCATTTT	CASSWTGGFGNQPQHF
.	TRBV7-7	.	TRBJ2-5	TGTGCTAGCAGCCGTGGAAAGGCGGGAACAGGAGAGACCCAGTACTTC	CASSRGKAGTGETQYF
.	TRBV2	TRBD2	TRBJ2-7	TGTGCCAGCAACCTAGCGGGGGGGAGGTACGAGCAGTACTTC	CASNLAGGRYEQYF
.	TRBV6-6	.	TRBJ2-7	TGTGCAGCGCACGGCAGGGAGGTCCCCTACGAGCAGTACTTC	CAAHGREVPYEQYF
.	TRBV15	TRBD2	TRBJ2-1	TGTGCCACCAGAGCGGGAAATGAGCAGTTCTTC	CATRAGNEQFF
.	TRBV5-1	.	TRBJ2-3	TGCGCCAGCAGGGAGGGGCCGGGGGATACGCAGTATTTT	CASREGPGDTQYF
.	TRBV7-2	.	TRBJ2-7	TGTGCCAGCAGCCCTATGTACGAGCAGTACTTC	CASSPMYEQYF
.	TRBV28	.	TRBJ2-3	TGTGCCAGCCCCCCGGCTGGACCTAGCACAGATACGCAGTATTTT	CASPPAGPSTDTQYF
.	TRBV4-3	TRBD1	TRBJ1-4	TGCGCCAGCAGCCCAAGGACAGGAGGTTACGAAAAACTGTTTTTT	CASSPRTGGYEKLFF
.	TRBV7-6	.	TRBJ2-6	TGTGCCAGCAGCCCAGATCCCTCTGGGGCCAACGTCCTGACTTTC	CASSPDPSGANVLTF
.	TRBV30	TRBD1	TRBJ2-3	TGTGCCTGGGGGACAGGGGGCCGATCAGATACGCAGTATTTT	CAWGTGGRSDTQYF
.	TRBV4-3	.	TRBJ1-2	TGCGCCAGCAGCCAAGACCACTATGGCTACACCTTC	CASSQDHYGYTF
.	TRBV30	TRBD1	TRBJ1-3	TGTGCCTGGGACAGGGGTACAGGATTAAACACCATATATTTT	CAWDRGTGLNTIYF
.	TRBV5-4	TRBD1	TRBJ1-1	TGTGCCAGCAGCTCCGGGACAGGGAGGACTGAAGCTTTCTTT	CASSSGTGRTEAFF
.	TRBV2	TRBD1	TRBJ1-2	TGTGCCAGCAGTCTCGGACAGGGAAACTATGGCTACACCTTC	CASSLGQGNYGYTF
.	TRBV19	.	TRBJ1-4	TGTGCCAGTAGTATGCCCCGGGTAACTAATGAAAAACTGTTTTTT	CASSMPRVTNEKLFF
.	TRBV30	.	TRBJ2-3	TGTGCCTGGAACAGGCTAGTAGATACGCAGTATTTT	CAWNRLVDTQYF
.	TRBV4-3	TRBD2	TRBJ2-1	TGCGCCAGCAGCCAAGGGTTTGGGCACGGGAGGGACTACAATGAGCAGTTCTTC	CASSQGFGHGRDYNEQFF
.	TRBV2	.	TRBJ1-2	TGTGCCAGCAGTGAGGGCCTTTTCTATGGCTACACCTTC	CASSEGLFYGYTF
.	TRBV7-2	TRBD1	TRBJ2-7	TGTGCCAGCAGACCCGGGACAGGGCAATACGAGCAGTACTTC	CASRPGTGQYEQYF
.	TRBV6-6	.	TRBJ1-1	TGTGCCAGCATGTGGGGGCGGACTGAAGCTTTCTTT	CASMWGRTEAFF
.	TRBV19	.	TRBJ1-4	TGTGCCAGTGCGGACCGGGGGGCAACTAATGAAAAACTGTTTTTT	CASADRGATNEKLFF
.	TRBV7-7	TRBD1	TRBJ2-5	TGTGCCAGCAGCCCCGGGACAGGGGGGTGGGAGACCCAGTACTTC	CASSPGTGGWETQYF
.	TRBV6-5	.	TRBJ1-1	TGTGCCAGCAGTTACTCGAAGGGGAACACTGAAGCTTTCTTT	CASSYSKGNTEAFF
few	TRBV5-1	.	TRBJ2-7	TGCGCCAGCAGCCTACTACAGGGTTCCACTTACGAGCAGTACTTC	CASSLLQGSTYEQYF
.	TRBV4-1	.	TRBJ1-4	TGCGCCAGCAGCCCGATCCCTACGCGGAGGGGCGAAAAACTGTTTTTT	CASSPIPTRRGEKLFF
.	TRBV5-6	TRBD1	TRBJ2-7	TGTGCCAGCAGCCTAGGACAGGGGGCGCGTTTGCAGTACTTC	CASSLGQGARLQYF
.	TRBV11-2	TRBD2	TRBJ2-3	TGTGCCAGCAGTCTAGCGGGAGGCCCAGATACGCAGTATTTT	CASSLAGGPDTQYF
.	TRBV5-6	.	TRBJ1-2	TGTGCCAGCAGCTTGGGAAGAAAACGATTGTATGGCTACACCTTC	CASSLGRKRLYGYTF
.	TRBV5-3	.	TRBJ2-7	TGTGCCAGAAGCTCCCTTCGGCTATTCTACGAGCAGTACTTC	CARSSLRLFYEQYF
.	TRBV7-2	TRBD1	TRBJ1-4	TGTGCCAGCAGCTTGACAGGGCCTACAAATGAAAAACTGTTTTTT	CASSLTGPTNEKLFF
.	TRBV4-3	TRBD1	TRBJ1-4	TGCGCCAGCAGCCAAGACCCACACGCTACAGGGGGAAAACTGTTTTTT	CASSQDPHATGGKLFF